This T cell receptor (beta chain) was obtained from a study of blood T cell repertoires in COVID-19. Study as a whole: In each case, the material was cDNA or gDNA derived from T cells, B-cell-depleted T cells, or PBMCs.

J gave up 10 bases and V 6 bases, and 7 bases lay outside the gene matches. The CDR3 sequence is 12 residues long. Germline CDR1 and CDR2: MDHEN and SYDVKM. Sequencing was performed with immunoSEQ multiplex PCR; in TCRdb, only in-frame clones are kept and a portion is missing. This sample has about 52,000 clones, with approximately 84% found just once. The TCR sequence derives from a human donor with active COVID-19. The donor label of this sample is uncertain. Sequenced: peripheral blood. The rearrangement joins TRBV28 to TRBJ1-1; TRBD1 aligns across 8 bases. Here the CDR3 DNA reads TGTGCCAGCAGGTTACAGGGGGTCGGAGCTTTCTTT. Amino acids: CASRLQGVGAFF.